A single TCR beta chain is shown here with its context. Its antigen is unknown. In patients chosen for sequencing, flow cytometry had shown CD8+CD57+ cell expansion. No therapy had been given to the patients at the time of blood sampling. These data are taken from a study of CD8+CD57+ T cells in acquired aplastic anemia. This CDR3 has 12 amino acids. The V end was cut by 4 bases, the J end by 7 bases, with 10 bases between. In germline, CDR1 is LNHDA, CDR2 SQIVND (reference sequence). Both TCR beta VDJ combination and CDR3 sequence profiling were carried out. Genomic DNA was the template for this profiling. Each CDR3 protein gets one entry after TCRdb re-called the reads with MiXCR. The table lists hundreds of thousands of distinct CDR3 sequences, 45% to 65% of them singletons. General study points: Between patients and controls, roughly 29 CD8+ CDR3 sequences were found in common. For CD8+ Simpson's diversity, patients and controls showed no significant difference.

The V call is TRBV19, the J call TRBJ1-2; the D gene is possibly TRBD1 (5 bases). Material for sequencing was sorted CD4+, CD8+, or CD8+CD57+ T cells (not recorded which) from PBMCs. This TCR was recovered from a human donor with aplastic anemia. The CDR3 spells CASSTGPGGYTF. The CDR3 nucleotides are TGTGCCAGTAGTACGGGACCAGGTGGCTACACCTTC. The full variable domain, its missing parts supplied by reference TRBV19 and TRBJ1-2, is DGGITQSPKYLFRKEGQNVTLSCEQNLNHDAMYWYRQDPGQGLRLIYYSQIVNDFQKGDIAEGYSVSREKKESFPLTVTSAQKNPTAFYLCASSTGPGGYTFGSGTRLTVV.